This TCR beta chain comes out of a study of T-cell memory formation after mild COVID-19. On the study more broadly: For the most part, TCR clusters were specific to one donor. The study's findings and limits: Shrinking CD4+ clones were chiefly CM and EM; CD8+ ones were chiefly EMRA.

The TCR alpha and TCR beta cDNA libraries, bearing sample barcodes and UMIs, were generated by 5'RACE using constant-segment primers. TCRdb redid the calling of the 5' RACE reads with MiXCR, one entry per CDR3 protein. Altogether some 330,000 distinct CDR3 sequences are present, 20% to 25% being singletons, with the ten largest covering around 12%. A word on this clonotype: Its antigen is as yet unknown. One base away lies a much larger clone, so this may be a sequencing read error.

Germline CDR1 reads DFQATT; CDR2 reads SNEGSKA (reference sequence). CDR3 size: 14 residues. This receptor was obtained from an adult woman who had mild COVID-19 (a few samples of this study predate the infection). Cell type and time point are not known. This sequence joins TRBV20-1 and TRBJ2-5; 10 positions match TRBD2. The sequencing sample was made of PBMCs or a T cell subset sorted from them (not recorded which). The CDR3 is CSAAGTSVAETQSF. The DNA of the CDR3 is TGCAGTGCTGCCGGGACTAGCGTCGCAGAGACCCAGTCCTTC.